These 17 T cell receptor beta chains share one sample of origin, sequenced in a study of control samples from healthy donors and cancer patients (dated by TCRdb to 2018 to 2021). Library method: the immunoSEQ multiplex PCR assay. In its TCRdb copy, this immuneACCESS table keeps in-frame sequences only and misses some clones. Where compared with another copy, unresolved V genes explain less than half of these, and the others have no known cause. The sample contains about 250,000 clones, around 79% of them found a single time. The ten most abundant clones make up 10% to 15% of the sample. Material for sequencing was PBMCs. The receptor source for this set is a woman in her sixties with lung cancer.

This chain connects TRBV10-3 to TRBJ2-5; no clear D gene. The germline V gene has CDR1 ENHRY and CDR2 SYGVKD. This CDR3 is built from 14 residues. Trimming left V 0 bases short and J 5 bases short, with 10 bases between. The CDR3 loop reads CAISESMVGETQYF. In DNA form, the CDR3 reads TGTGCCATCAGTGAGTCGATGGTAGGGGAGACCCAGTACTTC.

The V and J genes are TRBV5-1 and TRBJ2-5; possibly TRBD2 for D (6 bases). V lost 4 bases, J lost 5 bases, and 15 bases lay in between. The CDR3 has 14 amino acids. Germline V lookup: CDR1 SGHRS, CDR2 YFSETQ. The CDR3 sequence is CASSPPAGRETQYF. CDR3 nucleotide sequence: TGCGCCAGCAGCCCTCCGGCAGGGAGGGAGACCCAGTACTTC.

The chain uses TRBV7-8 and TRBJ2-1, with D possibly TRBD2 on 6 matching bases. CDR1 and CDR2 from the germline V gene are SGHVS and FQNEAQ. Trimming took off 1 base at V and 8 bases at J, with 12 bases between the two ends. The CDR3 consists of 14 residues. In DNA form, the CDR3 reads TGTGCCAGCAGCTTAGTAGGGACTCCCCATGAGCAGTTCTTC. Protein: CASSLVGTPHEQFF.

The chain recombines TRBV7-9 with TRBJ1-1, with 7 bases that match TRBD1. From germline, CDR1 is SEHNR and CDR2 FQNEAQ (reference sequence). The CDR3 length is 15 residues. Unmatched junction bases numbered 3, after V lost 1 base and J lost 1 base. CDR3 nucleotides: TGTGCCAGCAGCTTAGAAGGGGGCTCGAACACTGAAGCTTTCTTT. Translating it yields CASSLEGGSNTEAFF.

The J gene is TRBJ1-3, the V gene TRBV5-1; 11 nucleotides agree with TRBD1. The CDR3 runs to 15 residues. V dropped 4 bases and J dropped 4; count of bases not matched to a gene: 4. Germline V gene data show CDR1 as SGHRS and CDR2 as YFSETQ. The CDR3 region is CASSAGTGGGNTIYF. CDR3 nucleotide sequence: TGCGCCAGCAGCGCCGGGACAGGGGGAGGAAACACCATATATTTT.

The chain recombines TRBV12-3 or TRBV12-4 with TRBJ1-3, with D perhaps TRBD1 (5 bases). V lost 3 bases and J lost 5, with 8 bases in between. The CDR3 has 13 amino acids. The CDR3 nucleotides read TGTGCCAGCAGTTTCGACAGAAGAAACACCATATATTTT. Protein sequence: CASSFDRRNTIYF.

The chain carries TRBV6-2 or TRBV6-3 and TRBJ1-1; no reliable D call. CDR3 size: 17 residues. Germline loops: CDR1 MNHEY, CDR2 SVGEGT. Trimming shortened V by 0 bases and J by 5 bases, and 19 bases separated the two germline ends. The CDR3 loop is CASSYSKRVIGSTEAFF. In nucleotides, the CDR3 is TGTGCCAGCAGTTACTCGAAAAGGGTTATAGGGTCGACTGAAGCTTTCTTT.

This clone was detected only a few times. The sample carries other DNA sequences with the same CDR3. The chain recombines TRBV3-1 (or the pseudogene TRBV3-2) with TRBJ2-7, with 7 bases fitting TRBD2. The length of the CDR3 is 15 residues. V lost 1 base to trimming and J lost 0 bases; unmatched junction nucleotides: 3. The germline CDR1 and CDR2 sequences are LGHDT and YNNKEL (reference sequence). The CDR3 is CASSQGLAGSYEQYF. CDR3 in DNA: TGTGCCAGCAGCCAAGGACTAGCAGGCTCCTACGAGCAGTACTTC.

The DNA of the CDR3 is TGTGCCAGCTCACTCGGACAGGCCACGAACACCGGGGAGCTGTTTTTT. It is translated as CASSLGQATNTGELFF. V is TRBV18 and J is TRBJ2-2; the match to TRBD1 covers 7 bases. The CDR3 is 16 amino acids. The V gene end was trimmed by 4 bases and the J gene end by 0 bases; junction bases not matched to a gene: 5. Germline CDR1 KGHSH, CDR2 LQKENI.

The rearrangement joins TRBV10-1 to TRBJ1-1; D not resolved. CDR3 length: 13 residues. The germline V gene encodes CDR1 WNHNN and CDR2 SYGVQD (reference sequence). V lost 3 bases to trimming and J lost 1 base, with 6 bases between them. The CDR3 bases are TGCGCCAGCAGTGAACTGAGGAACACTGAAGCTTTCTTT. Its protein is CASSELRNTEAFF.

The chain recombines TRBV5-1 with TRBJ2-2; perhaps D is TRBD1 or TRBD2 (5 bases each). The CDR3 length is 13 residues. Germline CDR1 reads SGHRS; CDR2 reads YFSETQ. Trimming removed 4 bases from V and 8 bases from J, with 12 bases in between. Written as DNA, the CDR3 is TGCGCCAGCAGCCTCTGGGGGTCAGGGGAGCTGTTTTTT. Its protein product is CASSLWGSGELFF.

This clone was seen just once. Other nucleotide sequences in the sample specify the same CDR3. V gene TRBV5-1 combines with J gene TRBJ1-5; tentative D call: TRBD1 (5 bases). The CDR3 is 13 residues long. V lost 4 bases and J lost 4, with 9 bases in between. Germline CDR1 reads SGHRS; CDR2 reads YFSETQ. The CDR3 sequence: CASSPEGNQPQHF. The CDR3 DNA reads as TGCGCCAGCAGCCCAGAGGGGAATCAGCCCCAGCATTTT.

This chain joins TRBV6-5 and TRBJ2-5, with D tentatively TRBD1 (6 bases). V lost 5 bases, J lost 2 bases, and 12 bases lay in between. This CDR3 is built from 14 residues. Germline-derived CDR1 and CDR2 are MNHEY and SVGAGI. CDR3 nucleotide sequence: TGTGCCAGCAGTCCCAGGGGCGCACAAGAGACCCAGTACTTC. Translating it yields CASSPRGAQETQYF.

This chain connects TRBV27 to TRBJ2-2, with a weak D call TRBD1 (5 bases). Trimming took off 7 bases at V and 3 bases at J, with 15 bases between the two ends. CDR1 and CDR2 from the germline V gene are MNHEY and SMNVEV (reference sequence). CDR3 size: 15 residues. DNA for the CDR3: TGTGCCAGCACCCTGCAGGGTGTCGACACCGGGGAGCTGTTTTTT. This sequence encodes CASTLQGVDTGELFF.

The gene calls are TRBV4-2 and TRBJ2-7, with D possibly matching TRBD1 (5 bases). The CDR3 length is 14 residues. Germline V gene sequence: CDR1 LGHNA, CDR2 YNFKEQ. The V gene lost 0 bases and the J gene lost 3 bases, with 9 bases spanning the gap. CDR3 in DNA: TGTGCCAGCAGCCAAGATATCCAGGGCTACGAGCAGTACTTC. Encoded protein: CASSQDIQGYEQYF.

The rearrangement uses TRBV28 and TRBJ1-1; perhaps TRBD1 as D (5 bases). The CDR3 loop spans 14 amino acids. CDR1 is MDHEN, CDR2 SYDVKM, per germline. Trimming removed 6 bases at V and 3 bases at J, with 14 bases between. This CDR3 reads CASRGPRGDTEAFF. CDR3 nucleotide sequence: TGTGCCAGCAGGGGGCCACGAGGAGACACTGAAGCTTTCTTT.

This clone is a singleton in its sample. The chain has TRBV2 and TRBJ2-3; the D gene is possibly TRBD1 (6 bases). Germline V lookup: CDR1 SNHLY, CDR2 FYNNEI. The CDR3 covers 11 residues. V was trimmed by 6 bases and J by 8 bases, leaving 9 bases between them. This CDR3 reads CASRGAGTQYF. In DNA form, the CDR3 reads TGTGCCAGCAGGGGGGCGGGTACGCAGTATTTT.